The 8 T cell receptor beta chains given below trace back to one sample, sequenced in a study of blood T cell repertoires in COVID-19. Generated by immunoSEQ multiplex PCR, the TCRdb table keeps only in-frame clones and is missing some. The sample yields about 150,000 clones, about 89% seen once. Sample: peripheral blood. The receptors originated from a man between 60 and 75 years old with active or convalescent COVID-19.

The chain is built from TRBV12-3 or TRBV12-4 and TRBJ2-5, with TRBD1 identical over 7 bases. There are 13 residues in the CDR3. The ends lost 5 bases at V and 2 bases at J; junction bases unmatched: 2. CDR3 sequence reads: CASSDRAQETQYF. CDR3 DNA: TGTGCCAGCAGTGACAGGGCACAAGAGACCCAGTACTTC.

The CDR3 loop is CASSSGTGAPRGDEQFF. CDR3 DNA sequence: TGTGCCAGTAGTAGCGGGACAGGGGCGCCGAGGGGTGATGAGCAGTTCTTC. This chain connects TRBV19 to TRBJ2-1; 10 nucleotides line up with TRBD1. Germline V CDR1 and CDR2: LNHDA, SQIVND (reference sequence). Losses at the gene ends were 4 bases for V and 8 bases for J; bases not matched to a gene: 14. The CDR3 extends over 17 amino acids.

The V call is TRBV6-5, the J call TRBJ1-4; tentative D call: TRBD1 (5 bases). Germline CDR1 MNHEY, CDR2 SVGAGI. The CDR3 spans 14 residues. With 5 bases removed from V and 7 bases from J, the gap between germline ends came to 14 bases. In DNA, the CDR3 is TGTGCCAGCAGTCCAGGGTCCCAAGTTGAAAAACTGTTTTTT. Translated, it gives CASSPGSQVEKLFF.

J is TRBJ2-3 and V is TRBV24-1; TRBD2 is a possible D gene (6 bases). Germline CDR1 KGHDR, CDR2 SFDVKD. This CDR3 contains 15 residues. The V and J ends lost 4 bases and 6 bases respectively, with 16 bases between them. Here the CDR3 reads CATSDPEGPGDTQYF. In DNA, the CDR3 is TGTGCCACCAGTGACCCGGAGGGACCCGGGGATACGCAGTATTTT.

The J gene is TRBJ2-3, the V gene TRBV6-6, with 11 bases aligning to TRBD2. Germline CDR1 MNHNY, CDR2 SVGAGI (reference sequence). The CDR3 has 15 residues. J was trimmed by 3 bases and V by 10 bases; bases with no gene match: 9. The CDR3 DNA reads TGTGCCACCCTAGCGGGAGGACCTCAAACAGATACGCAGTATTTT. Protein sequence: CATLAGGPQTDTQYF.

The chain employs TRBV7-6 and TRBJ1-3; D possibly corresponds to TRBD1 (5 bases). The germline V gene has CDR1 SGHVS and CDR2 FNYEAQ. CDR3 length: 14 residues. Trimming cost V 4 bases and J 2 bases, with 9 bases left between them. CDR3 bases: TGTGCCAGCAGCTCCTCGACAGCTGGAAACACCATATATTTT. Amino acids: CASSSSTAGNTIYF.

The chain's CDR3 is CASRKAGERGYTF. The CDR3 nucleotides read TGTGCCAGCAGGAAAGCGGGGGAACGCGGCTACACCTTC. The V call is TRBV28, the J call TRBJ1-2; perhaps TRBD1 as D (5 bases). CDR1 is MDHEN and CDR2 is SYDVKM in the germline V gene. This CDR3 contains 13 residues. Deletions cut 6 bases from V and 8 bases from J, with 16 bases between.

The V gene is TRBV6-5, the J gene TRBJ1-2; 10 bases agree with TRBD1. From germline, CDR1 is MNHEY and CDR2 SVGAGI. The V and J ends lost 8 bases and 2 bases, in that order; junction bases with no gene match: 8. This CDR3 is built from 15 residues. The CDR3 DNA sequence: TGTGCCAGCCAGACAGGGGGCGACTTAAACTATGGCTACACCTTC. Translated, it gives CASQTGGDLNYGYTF.